Listed below are T cell receptor beta chains from one sample, sequenced in a study of glioma-infiltrating T cells after dendritic cell vaccination. The data were produced by immunoSEQ multiplex PCR, yet TCRdb's version contains in-frame clones alone and is incomplete. This sample has some 70,000 clones, with around 81% found just once. Source: blood, taken before dendritic cell vaccination. These receptors originate from a human donor with glioblastoma. The CDR3 runs from the conserved cysteine through the conserved F or W. The order of the fields is CDR3 protein, CDR3 DNA, V gene, clone size, J gene, D gene. D genes are given only for firm matches. Clone size, where shown, is once, few, many, or a class for clones that have expanded.

cdr3_aa: CASSLDPGTEAFF
cdr3_nt: TGTGCCAGCAGCTTGGATCCGGGGACTGAAGCTTTCTTT
v_call: TRBV7-2
clone_size: .
j_call: TRBJ1-1
d_call: .

cdr3_aa: CASSWGQIANYGYTF
cdr3_nt: TGTGCCAGCAGCTGGGGACAGATCGCTAACTATGGCTACACCTTC
v_call: TRBV5-4
clone_size: .
j_call: TRBJ1-2
d_call: TRBD1

cdr3_aa: CASSSTSEVGETQYF
cdr3_nt: TGCGCCAGCAGCTCCACCTCGGAGGTAGGGGAGACCCAGTACTTC
v_call: TRBV5-1
clone_size: once
j_call: TRBJ2-5
d_call: .

cdr3_aa: CAISEGLAVHEQYF
cdr3_nt: TGTGCCATCAGTGAGGGACTAGCGGTCCACGAGCAGTACTTC
v_call: TRBV10-3
clone_size: few
j_call: TRBJ2-7
d_call: TRBD2

cdr3_aa: CASSTRDRGYTEAFF
cdr3_nt: TGTGCCAGCAGCACACGGGACAGGGGCTACACTGAAGCTTTCTTT
v_call: TRBV5-4
clone_size: .
j_call: TRBJ1-1
d_call: TRBD1

cdr3_aa: CASSLMLGLPDAEQYF
cdr3_nt: TGTGCCAGTAGTCTGATGTTGGGACTACCAGACGCCGAGCAGTACTTC
v_call: TRBV19
clone_size: once
j_call: TRBJ2-7
d_call: TRBD2

cdr3_aa: CATSRDQGSGNTIYF
cdr3_nt: TGTGCCACCAGCAGAGATCAGGGCTCTGGAAACACCATATATTTT
v_call: TRBV15
clone_size: .
j_call: TRBJ1-3
d_call: .

cdr3_aa: CASSLDLGDSSYEQYF
cdr3_nt: TGTGCCAGCAGCTTAGACCTGGGGGACAGCTCCTACGAGCAGTACTTC
v_call: TRBV7-2
clone_size: .
j_call: TRBJ2-7
d_call: TRBD1

cdr3_aa: CASSEGGGISGNTIYF
cdr3_nt: TGTGCCAGCAGTGAAGGTGGCGGGATCTCTGGAAACACCATATATTTT
v_call: TRBV6-1
clone_size: .
j_call: TRBJ1-3
d_call: .

cdr3_aa: CSGQGAREQYF
cdr3_nt: TGCAGCGGCCAGGGGGCGCGGGAGCAGTACTTC
v_call: TRBV29-1
clone_size: once
j_call: TRBJ2-7
d_call: TRBD1

cdr3_aa: CASSPRGNTEAFF
cdr3_nt: TGTGCCAGCAGCCCCCGGGGAAACACTGAAGCTTTCTTT
v_call: TRBV7-9
clone_size: .
j_call: TRBJ1-1
d_call: .

cdr3_aa: CASSRYPRGHQPQHF
cdr3_nt: TGTGCCAGCTCACGATACCCAAGGGGGCATCAGCCCCAGCATTTT
v_call: TRBV18
clone_size: .
j_call: TRBJ1-5
d_call: TRBD1

cdr3_aa: CASSDFTNSYNSPLHF
cdr3_nt: TGTGCCAGTAGTGACTTCACAAACTCCTATAATTCACCCCTCCACTTT
v_call: TRBV19
clone_size: .
j_call: TRBJ1-6
d_call: .

cdr3_aa: CASSITGNSPLHF
cdr3_nt: TGTGCCAGTAGTATAACAGGCAATTCACCCCTCCACTTT
v_call: TRBV19
clone_size: .
j_call: TRBJ1-6
d_call: .

cdr3_aa: CASRHDRGDQPQHF
cdr3_nt: TGTGCCAGCCGACATGACAGGGGGGATCAGCCCCAGCATTTT
v_call: TRBV19
clone_size: .
j_call: TRBJ1-5
d_call: TRBD1

cdr3_aa: CASSEGQPNTEAFF
cdr3_nt: TGTGCCAGCAGCGAGGGACAGCCCAACACTGAAGCTTTCTTT
v_call: TRBV7-9
clone_size: .
j_call: TRBJ1-1
d_call: TRBD1

cdr3_aa: CATGTSGGADEQFF
cdr3_nt: TGTGCCACCGGGACTAGCGGGGGGGCCGATGAGCAGTTCTTC
v_call: TRBV10-3
clone_size: .
j_call: TRBJ2-1
d_call: TRBD2

cdr3_aa: CASSSDSPGGEQFF
cdr3_nt: TGTGCCAGCAGCTCCGACAGCCCCGGCGGTGAGCAGTTCTTC
v_call: TRBV7-3
clone_size: .
j_call: TRBJ2-1
d_call: .

cdr3_aa: CASSQDLRHSFF
cdr3_nt: TGTGCCAGCAGCCAAGATCTTCGGCATAGCTTCTTT
v_call: TRBV4-2
clone_size: .
j_call: TRBJ1-1
d_call: .

cdr3_aa: CASSDLVSGAFF
cdr3_nt: TGTGCCAGCAGTGACCTTGTCTCCGGGGCTTTCTTT
v_call: TRBV6-1
clone_size: .
j_call: TRBJ1-1
d_call: .

cdr3_aa: CASSDLMVREGEAFF
cdr3_nt: TGTGCCAGTAGCGACCTTATGGTGAGGGAGGGTGAAGCTTTCTTT
v_call: TRBV19
clone_size: .
j_call: TRBJ1-1
d_call: .

cdr3_aa: CASSSGREGNTIYF
cdr3_nt: TGTGCCAGCAGTTCGGGACGGGAGGGAAACACCATATATTTT
v_call: TRBV6-6
clone_size: few
j_call: TRBJ1-3
d_call: .

cdr3_aa: CASSQGGEVSYEQYF
cdr3_nt: TGCGCCAGCAGCCAAGGAGGGGAGGTGAGCTACGAGCAGTACTTC
v_call: TRBV4-1
clone_size: .
j_call: TRBJ2-7
d_call: .

cdr3_aa: CASRERGYTF
cdr3_nt: TGTGCCAGCAGAGAGAGGGGGTACACCTTC
v_call: TRBV6-6
clone_size: .
j_call: TRBJ1-2
d_call: .

cdr3_aa: CSGRAGDETQYF
cdr3_nt: TGCAGCGGTAGAGCGGGGGACGAGACCCAGTACTTC
v_call: TRBV29-1
clone_size: .
j_call: TRBJ2-5
d_call: TRBD2

cdr3_aa: CASSSDRGDWATNEKLFF
cdr3_nt: TGTGCCAGCTCGTCCGACAGGGGGGATTGGGCAACTAATGAAAAACTGTTTTTT
v_call: TRBV18
clone_size: .
j_call: TRBJ1-4
d_call: TRBD1

cdr3_aa: CASSPRGEGRTDTQYF
cdr3_nt: TGTGCCAGTAGTCCCCGGGGGGAAGGGAGGACAGATACGCAGTATTTT
v_call: TRBV19
clone_size: .
j_call: TRBJ2-3
d_call: TRBD2

cdr3_aa: CASGFGTSGYNEQFF
cdr3_nt: TGTGCTAGTGGTTTTGGGACTAGCGGGTACAATGAGCAGTTCTTC
v_call: TRBV12-5
clone_size: .
j_call: TRBJ2-1
d_call: TRBD2

cdr3_aa: CASSLRRGRIYEQYF
cdr3_nt: TGTGCCAGCAGCCTCCGGAGGGGGCGCATATACGAGCAGTACTTC
v_call: TRBV11-1
clone_size: .
j_call: TRBJ2-7
d_call: .

cdr3_aa: CASSRAPGTGTYF
cdr3_nt: TGTGCCAGCAGCCGCGCGCCCGGGACAGGGACGTACTTT
v_call: TRBV7-2
clone_size: .
j_call: TRBJ1-6
d_call: TRBD1

cdr3_aa: CSVRDSVSPDTQYF
cdr3_nt: TGCAGCGTTCGGGACTCCGTCTCGCCAGATACGCAGTATTTT
v_call: TRBV29-1
clone_size: .
j_call: TRBJ2-3
d_call: .

cdr3_aa: CASSFRTGSYGYTF
cdr3_nt: TGCGCCAGCAGCTTCAGGACAGGGTCCTATGGCTACACCTTC
v_call: TRBV5-1
clone_size: once
j_call: TRBJ1-2
d_call: TRBD1

cdr3_aa: CASSLDERVHATNEKLFF
cdr3_nt: TGCGCCAGCAGCTTGGATGAGAGGGTCCATGCAACTAATGAAAAACTGTTTTTT
v_call: TRBV5-1
clone_size: .
j_call: TRBJ1-4
d_call: .

cdr3_aa: CASTSNTGGSYNEQFF
cdr3_nt: TGTGCCAGTACCTCAAATACAGGGGGCTCCTACAATGAGCAGTTCTTC
v_call: TRBV6-4
clone_size: .
j_call: TRBJ2-1
d_call: TRBD1

cdr3_aa: CASSLGQSRGEKLFF
cdr3_nt: TGTGCCAGCAGTTTGGGACAGTCAAGAGGAGAAAAACTGTTTTTT
v_call: TRBV6-5
clone_size: .
j_call: TRBJ1-4
d_call: TRBD1

cdr3_aa: CASSTPNRDRSSYNEQFF
cdr3_nt: TGTGCCAGCAGCACGCCGAACCGGGACAGGAGCTCCTACAATGAGCAGTTCTTC
v_call: TRBV7-3
clone_size: .
j_call: TRBJ2-1
d_call: TRBD1

cdr3_aa: CASSPGDSYGYTF
cdr3_nt: TGCGCCAGCAGCCCGGGGGACAGCTATGGCTACACCTTC
v_call: TRBV5-1
clone_size: .
j_call: TRBJ1-2
d_call: TRBD1

cdr3_aa: CASAPSGGSGETQYF
cdr3_nt: TGTGCCAGCGCCCCTAGCGGGGGATCGGGAGAGACCCAGTACTTC
v_call: TRBV2
clone_size: .
j_call: TRBJ2-5
d_call: TRBD2

cdr3_aa: CASSPLTLATEAFF
cdr3_nt: TGTGCCAGTAGCCCACTCACCCTAGCCACTGAAGCTTTCTTT
v_call: TRBV19
clone_size: .
j_call: TRBJ1-1
d_call: .

cdr3_aa: CASSMGRQGSSPLHF
cdr3_nt: TGTGCCAGTAGTATGGGCCGACAGGGTAGCTCACCCCTCCACTTT
v_call: TRBV19
clone_size: once
j_call: TRBJ1-6
d_call: TRBD1

cdr3_aa: CASSADQGNQPQHF
cdr3_nt: TGTGCCAGCAGCGCCGATCAGGGGAATCAGCCCCAGCATTTT
v_call: TRBV9
clone_size: .
j_call: TRBJ1-5
d_call: .

cdr3_aa: CASSVWRGGADTQYF
cdr3_nt: TGTGCCAGCAGTGTATGGCGGGGGGGTGCAGATACGCAGTATTTT
v_call: TRBV2
clone_size: few
j_call: TRBJ2-3
d_call: TRBD2

cdr3_aa: CASSEASGNTGELFF
cdr3_nt: TGTGCCAGCAGTGAAGCTTCCGGGAACACCGGGGAGCTGTTTTTT
v_call: TRBV2
clone_size: .
j_call: TRBJ2-2
d_call: .

cdr3_aa: CASSLDRGIEQYF
cdr3_nt: TGCGCCAGCAGCTTGGACAGGGGGATCGAGCAGTACTTC
v_call: TRBV5-1
clone_size: .
j_call: TRBJ2-7
d_call: TRBD1

cdr3_aa: CASSQPTGEAEQFF
cdr3_nt: TGTGCCAGCAGCCAACCGACAGGGGAGGCTGAGCAGTTCTTC
v_call: TRBV4-2
clone_size: .
j_call: TRBJ2-1
d_call: TRBD1

cdr3_aa: CASMGRDRVTASSYNEQFF
cdr3_nt: TGTGCCAGTATGGGCCGGGACAGGGTAACAGCCAGCTCCTACAATGAGCAGTTCTTC
v_call: TRBV19
clone_size: .
j_call: TRBJ2-1
d_call: TRBD1

cdr3_aa: CSVEGGKGQGISGVETQYF
cdr3_nt: TGCAGCGTTGAAGGTGGAAAGGGACAGGGGATTTCAGGGGTAGAGACCCAGTACTTC
v_call: TRBV29-1
clone_size: .
j_call: TRBJ2-5
d_call: TRBD1

cdr3_aa: CASSEPTPGNTGELFF
cdr3_nt: TGTGCCAGCAGTGAACCGACGCCAGGGAACACCGGGGAGCTGTTTTTT
v_call: TRBV2
clone_size: .
j_call: TRBJ2-2
d_call: .

cdr3_aa: CASSPPPPQGAWGGYTF
cdr3_nt: TGTGCCAGCAGCCCACCCCCTCCGCAGGGGGCTTGGGGTGGCTACACCTTC
v_call: TRBV5-6
clone_size: .
j_call: TRBJ1-2
d_call: TRBD1

cdr3_aa: CASRGGQGRTGNTIYF
cdr3_nt: TGCGCCAGCCGGGGGGGACAGGGAAGGACTGGAAACACCATATATTTT
v_call: TRBV4-1
clone_size: .
j_call: TRBJ1-3
d_call: TRBD1

cdr3_aa: CSGKTVNYGYTF
cdr3_nt: TGCAGCGGCAAGACAGTTAACTATGGCTACACCTTC
v_call: TRBV29-1
clone_size: .
j_call: TRBJ1-2
d_call: .

cdr3_aa: CASSLSGRQEGNTIYF
cdr3_nt: TGTGCCAGCAGTTTATCGGGGCGACAGGAAGGAAACACCATATATTTT
v_call: TRBV28
clone_size: .
j_call: TRBJ1-3
d_call: .

cdr3_aa: CASSQRTGTYSPLHF
cdr3_nt: TGCGCCAGCAGCCAGAGGACAGGGACGTATTCACCCCTCCACTTT
v_call: TRBV4-3
clone_size: .
j_call: TRBJ1-6
d_call: TRBD1

cdr3_aa: CASILTGGSYNEQFF
cdr3_nt: TGTGCCAGCATACTTACGGGGGGCTCCTACAATGAGCAGTTCTTC
v_call: TRBV7-8
clone_size: .
j_call: TRBJ2-1
d_call: TRBD2

cdr3_aa: CASSLVERGEAFF
cdr3_nt: TGCGCCAGCAGCTTGGTTGAGCGGGGAGAAGCTTTCTTT
v_call: TRBV5-1
clone_size: .
j_call: TRBJ1-1
d_call: .

cdr3_aa: CASSLQGRGGRDTQYF
cdr3_nt: TGTGCCAGCAGTTTACAGGGGAGAGGGGGCAGAGATACGCAGTATTTT
v_call: TRBV6-5
clone_size: .
j_call: TRBJ2-3
d_call: TRBD1

cdr3_aa: CASSQVVQGNNEQFF
cdr3_nt: TGCGCCAGCAGCCAAGTTGTGCAGGGGAACAATGAGCAGTTCTTC
v_call: TRBV4-1
clone_size: .
j_call: TRBJ2-1
d_call: .

cdr3_aa: CASSTRALGNTEAFF
cdr3_nt: TGTGCCAGTAGTACCAGGGCCCTAGGGAACACTGAAGCTTTCTTT
v_call: TRBV19
clone_size: once
j_call: TRBJ1-1
d_call: .

cdr3_aa: CASSLGQTNSPLHF
cdr3_nt: TGTGCCAGCAGTCTTGGGCAGACGAATTCACCCCTCCACTTT
v_call: TRBV6-1
clone_size: few
j_call: TRBJ1-6
d_call: .